These 31 T cell receptor beta chains share one sample of origin, sequenced in a study of CD8+CD57+ T cells in acquired aplastic anemia. Profiles of TCR beta VDJ and CDR3 were generated from a genomic DNA template. From the reads, TCRdb called clonotypes with MiXCR, one entry per CDR3 protein. The table records 150,000 or so distinct CDR3 sequences, roughly 50% of them present only once. Sequencing was done on patients that had shown CD8+CD57+ cell expansion by flow cytometry. The sample taken for sequencing was sorted CD4+, CD8+, or CD8+CD57+ T cells (not recorded which) from PBMCs. The source of these receptors is a human donor with aplastic anemia.

On this clonotype itself: The junction shows a germline mismatch at one end, possibly a read error. The genes are TRBV9 and TRBJ2-2; maybe TRBD1 (5 bases). CDR3 length equals 11 residues. CDR1 and CDR2 (germline): SGDLS, YYNGEE. In DNA form, the CDR3 reads TGTGCCAGCAGCGTAGATGGGGCGCTGTTTTTT. Residues: CASSVDGALFF.

This clonotype was detected many times. V and J are TRBV14 and TRBJ1-1; the match to TRBD1 covers 7 bases. V gave up 5 bases and J gave up 0 bases; unmatched junction bases: 9. The germline gives CDR1 SGHDN, CDR2 FVKESK. The CDR3 is made up of 16 amino acids. CDR3 sequence reads: CASSTPGGAMNTEAFF. The CDR3 nucleotides read TGTGCCAGCAGCACTCCAGGGGGAGCCATGAACACTGAAGCTTTCTTT.

In this sample, this clonotype turned up many times. V and J are TRBV9 and TRBJ2-2, with D perhaps given as TRBD1 or TRBD2 (5 bases each). Germline V lookup: CDR1 SGDLS, CDR2 YYNGEE. V was trimmed by 3 bases and J by 0 bases, leaving 15 bases between them. The CDR3 is 17 residues long. The CDR3 reads CASSGGVRTTNTGELFF. The CDR3 DNA reads as TGTGCCAGCAGCGGAGGGGTCAGGACCACGAACACCGGGGAGCTGTTTTTT. Complete variable domain (other parts from reference TRBV9 and TRBJ2-2): DSGVTQTPKHLITATGQRVTLRCSPRSGDLSVYWYQQSLDQGLQFLIQYYNGEERAKGNILERFSAQQFPDLHSELNLSSLELGDSALYFCASSGGVRTTNTGELFFGEGSRLTVL.

The J gene is TRBJ2-5, the V gene TRBV10-3; D perhaps matches TRBD2 (5 bases). Germline-derived CDR1 and CDR2 are ENHRY and SYGVKD. CDR3 length: 15 residues. V was clipped by 0 bases and J by 4 bases, with 12 bases between them. CDR3 DNA: TGTGCCATCAGTGAGTCGACCGGGATTGGAGAGACCCAGTACTTC. It is translated as CAISESTGIGETQYF.

This chain joins TRBV29-1 and TRBJ2-7, with D possibly TRBD2 on 6 matching bases. Germline CDR1 reads SQVTM; CDR2 reads ANQGSEA. Trimming left V 8 bases short and J 5 bases short, with 16 bases between. The CDR3 runs to 12 residues. CDR3: CSSFGPGDEQYF. In DNA, the CDR3 is TGCAGCTCATTCGGTCCGGGGGACGAGCAGTACTTC.

This clonotype has ten or more counts. The genes are TRBV20-1 and TRBJ2-3, with TRBD1 as a possible D gene (5 bases). The CDR3 covers 15 residues. Per germline, CDR1 DFQATT and CDR2 SNEGSKA (reference sequence). Trimming removed 5 bases at V and 4 bases at J, with 19 bases between. The CDR3 sequence: CSAEHFAGLSDTQYF. The CDR3 nucleotides read TGCAGTGCTGAACATTTCGCAGGGTTGTCAGATACGCAGTATTTT.

V is TRBV29-1 and J is TRBJ2-3; D might be TRBD2 (6 bases). The CDR3 is 14 residues long. The germline V gene has CDR1 SQVTM and CDR2 ANQGSEA. V lost 5 bases to trimming and J lost 6 bases, with 18 bases between them. The CDR3 loop is CSVLREVYTDTQYF. The CDR3 DNA reads as TGCAGCGTTCTCAGGGAGGTTTATACGGATACGCAGTATTTT.

This clonotype was seen at least ten times. The V and J genes are TRBV6-6 and TRBJ1-1; D gene unclear. The germline V gene encodes CDR1 MNHNY and CDR2 SVGAGI (reference sequence). Deletions cut 5 bases from V and 0 bases from J, with 10 bases between. There are 14 residues in the CDR3. The CDR3 here is CASSREVLNTEAFF. CDR3 nucleotides: TGTGCCAGCAGTCGGGAAGTGCTGAACACTGAAGCTTTCTTT.

In its sample, this clonotype was seen many times. The rearrangement links TRBV4-2 to TRBJ2-7, with a tentative D call TRBD1 (6 bases). V shed 0 bases and J shed 5 bases, with 14 bases lying between them. Germline CDR1 LGHNA, CDR2 YNFKEQ. CDR3 length: 15 residues. CDR3 in amino acids: CASSQEEQGGNEQYF. CDR3 nucleotides: TGTGCCAGCAGCCAAGAGGAACAGGGTGGTAACGAGCAGTACTTC.

This clonotype was recorded many times. The chain carries TRBV7-3 and TRBJ1-1; TRBD1 might be the D (5 bases). Germline loops: CDR1 SGHTA, CDR2 FQGTGA. V lost 5 bases to trimming and J lost 5 bases, with 15 bases between them. This CDR3 comprises 14 residues. The CDR3 nucleotides are TGTGCCAGCAGCGTTCAGGGTCAAGCAACTGAAGCTTTCTTT. This translates into CASSVQGQATEAFF.

The chain is built from TRBV2 and TRBJ2-7; D remains unclear. The length of the CDR3 is 11 residues. The germline CDR1 and CDR2 sequences are SNHLY and FYNNEI. Trimming shortened V by 4 bases and J by 4 bases, and 5 bases separated the two germline ends. CDR3 in amino acids: CASSVQYEQYF. The CDR3 DNA reads as TGTGCCAGCAGTGTACAGTACGAGCAGTACTTC.

V usage is TRBV6-1 and J usage is TRBJ2-2; D gene unclear. V was shortened by 7 bases and J by 1 base, with 7 bases between the two germline ends. Looked up from germline, CDR1 is MNHNS and CDR2 is SASEGT. The CDR3 length is 13 residues. The chain's CDR3 is CASKGENTGELFF. The CDR3 bases are TGTGCCAGCAAAGGAGAGAACACCGGGGAGCTGTTTTTT.

This chain connects TRBV20-1 to TRBJ2-3; 8 nucleotides line up with TRBD2. J gave up 0 bases and V 3 bases, and 5 bases lay outside the gene matches. The CDR3 sequence is 15 residues long. Germline V lookup: CDR1 DFQATT, CDR2 SNEGSKA (reference sequence). The DNA of the CDR3 is TGCAGTGCTAGCTTAGCGGGAACTAGCACAGATACGCAGTATTTT. Amino acids: CSASLAGTSTDTQYF.

The rearrangement joins TRBV9 to TRBJ1-6, with 10 bases matching TRBD1. V lost 3 bases to trimming and J lost 8 bases; unmatched junction nucleotides: 2. The CDR3 loop spans 14 amino acids. Germline V gives CDR1 SGDLS, CDR2 YYNGEE. CDR3 bases: TGTGCCAGCAGCGCCGGGACAGGGGATTCACCCCTCCACTTT. Amino acids: CASSAGTGDSPLHF.

Many counts were recorded for this clonotype. V is TRBV7-9 and J is TRBJ2-7; TRBD1 or TRBD2 may be the D gene (5 bases each). This CDR3 has 12 amino acids. CDR1 and CDR2 (germline): SEHNR, FQNEAQ (reference sequence). The germline V and J ends were trimmed by 5 bases and 4 bases, with 9 bases remaining between them. CDR3 bases: TGTGCCAGCAGCCGGGGCGGATACGAGCAGTACTTC. It yields the protein CASSRGGYEQYF.

This clonotype was counted many times. J is TRBJ2-7 and V is TRBV19, with 11 bases matching TRBD2. The junction had 14 bases not matched to a gene; V was cut back by 4 bases and J by 6 bases. CDR1 is LNHDA, CDR2 SQIVND, per germline (reference sequence). The CDR3 spans 17 residues. CDR3 coding DNA: TGTGCCAGTAGTACCCCGGGACTAGCGGTGAACGAAGGCGAGCAGTACTTC. It yields the protein CASSTPGLAVNEGEQYF.

V is TRBV15 and J is TRBJ1-5, with a tentative D call TRBD1 (6 bases). With 8 bases removed from V and 0 bases from J, the gap between germline ends came to 11 bases. Germline assignment: CDR1 LNHNV and CDR2 YYDKDF (reference sequence). The CDR3 has 14 residues. This CDR3 reads CATSGVHSNQPQHF. In nucleotides, the CDR3 is TGTGCCACCTCAGGGGTTCATAGCAATCAGCCCCAGCATTTT.

The chain uses TRBV6-1 and TRBJ1-6, with a weak D call TRBD1 (5 bases). The CDR3 is 13 amino acids. In germline, CDR1 is MNHNS, CDR2 SASEGT. Trimming cost V 3 bases and J 8 bases, with 8 bases left between them. CDR3 DNA: TGTGCCAGCAGTGATTCCAGGGATTCACCCCTCCACTTT. Protein product: CASSDSRDSPLHF.

The chain uses TRBV9 and TRBJ2-7; TRBD2 matches 11 bases. The CDR3 is 16 residues long. Per germline, CDR1 SGDLS and CDR2 YYNGEE. V shed 1 base and J 1 base; nucleotides not matched to a gene: 4. The CDR3 spells CASSVHRTSGSYEQYF. DNA of the CDR3: TGTGCCAGCAGCGTACACCGGACTAGCGGGTCCTACGAGCAGTACTTC.

The CDR3: CASSQEGSSNVLTF. The CDR3 region has the DNA TGTGCCAGCAGCCAAGAGGGCAGTTCCAACGTCCTGACTTTC. V usage is TRBV3-1 and J usage is TRBJ2-6; D not certain. V was cut by 0 bases and J by 8 bases, with 8 bases left in between. The germline CDR1 and CDR2 sequences are LGHDT and YNNKEL (reference sequence). The CDR3 consists of 14 residues.

J is TRBJ2-2 and V is TRBV2; D might be TRBD1 (6 bases). Germline assignment: CDR1 SNHLY and CDR2 FYNNEI. Trimming shortened V by 6 bases and J by 0 bases, and 11 bases separated the two germline ends. The CDR3 length is 15 residues. CDR3 loop: CASRPGHSNTGELFF. The CDR3 coding sequence is TGTGCCAGCAGACCGGGACATTCGAACACCGGGGAGCTGTTTTTT.

V usage is TRBV7-3 and J usage is TRBJ2-3; D gene ambiguous. Germline-derived CDR1 and CDR2 are SGHTA and FQGTGA. Deletions cut 3 bases from V and 4 bases from J, with 14 bases between. This CDR3 is 15 amino acids long. The CDR3 protein is CASSFEATVSDTQYF. The CDR3 coding sequence is TGTGCCAGCAGCTTTGAGGCAACGGTCTCAGATACGCAGTATTTT.

The CDR3 DNA is TGTGCCAGCAACCCTCCTAACAATGAGCAGTTCTTC. Translation: CASNPPNNEQFF. The J gene is TRBJ2-1, the V gene TRBV7-9; D is unclear. This CDR3 comprises 12 residues. Germline values: CDR1 SEHNR, CDR2 FQNEAQ (reference sequence). V lost 7 bases and J 5 bases, leaving 9 bases between the germline ends.

CDR3 protein: CAISDGGRGKDEQFF. DNA for the CDR3: TGTGCCATCAGTGATGGGGGGCGCGGTAAGGATGAGCAGTTCTTC. The V gene is TRBV10-3, the J gene TRBJ2-1; the D call may be TRBD1 or TRBD2 (6 bases each). Trimming removed 3 bases at V and 8 bases at J, with 17 bases between. The CDR3 contains 15 residues. Germline V gene sequence: CDR1 ENHRY, CDR2 SYGVKD.

The sample holds a few counts of this clonotype. Germline is not matched at one junction end, which may reflect a read error. The V and J genes are TRBV19 and TRBJ2-7, with D tentatively TRBD1 (6 bases). From germline, CDR1 is LNHDA and CDR2 SQIVND (reference sequence). The CDR3 sequence is 15 residues long. The CDR3 loop reads CASSIGTTRIYEQHF. For the CDR3, the DNA is TGTGCCAGTAGTATTGGGACAACACGGATCTACGAGCAGCACTTC.

The CDR3 loop is CAINSDREGEAFF. The CDR3 nucleotides read TGTGCCATCAACTCGGACAGGGAGGGTGAAGCTTTCTTT. V gene TRBV10-3 combines with J gene TRBJ1-1; 8 bases map to TRBD1. This CDR3 has 13 amino acids. Germline loops: CDR1 ENHRY, CDR2 SYGVKD. The V gene end was trimmed by 7 bases and the J gene end by 7 bases; junction bases not matched to a gene: 8.

The gene calls are TRBV25-1 and TRBJ2-5; D is possibly TRBD2 (5 bases). V dropped 0 bases and J dropped 4 bases, with 12 bases sitting between them. Germline V CDR1 and CDR2: MGHDK, SYGVNS. CDR3 length equals 15 residues. CDR3 loop: CASSEYRGALETQYF. DNA of the CDR3: TGTGCCAGCAGTGAATATCGGGGAGCTCTAGAGACCCAGTACTTC.

This rearrangement joins TRBV19 to TRBJ1-5, with D uncertain. Looked up from germline, CDR1 is LNHDA and CDR2 is SQIVND (reference sequence). The CDR3 length is 16 residues. V lost 4 bases to trimming and J lost 1 base, with 14 bases between them. The CDR3 DNA sequence: TGTGCCAGTAGTAGAGGAGGGAATACGAGCAATCAGCCCCAGCATTTT. Translating gives CASSRGGNTSNQPQHF.

CDR3: CASSPTRSTDTQYF. In DNA form, the CDR3 reads TGTGCCAGCAGCCCAACGAGAAGCACAGATACGCAGTATTTT. This chain uses TRBV12-3 or TRBV12-4 with TRBJ2-3, with D hard to call. V lost 6 bases and J 0 bases, leaving 10 bases between the germline ends. CDR3 size: 14 residues.

The sample holds many counts of this clonotype. The chain combines TRBV6-5 with TRBJ2-7; 7 bases are a match to TRBD2. V was pared by 2 bases and J by 3 bases, with 1 base of the junction left unmatched. There are 13 residues in the CDR3. Germline V gives CDR1 MNHEY, CDR2 SVGAGI. The CDR3: CASSYGGDYEQYF. The CDR3 coding sequence is TGTGCCAGCAGTTACGGGGGGGACTACGAGCAGTACTTC.

The chain is built from TRBV7-8 and TRBJ2-7; D perhaps matches TRBD2 (5 bases). CDR1 and CDR2 (germline): SGHVS, FQNEAQ. V was shortened by 2 bases and J by 2 bases, with 10 bases between the two germline ends. The CDR3 consists of 14 residues. CDR3 region: CASSLSGSAYEQYF. CDR3 coding DNA: TGTGCCAGCAGCTTATCGGGGTCCGCCTACGAGCAGTACTTC. The entire variable domain, with the rest obtained from reference TRBV7-8 and TRBJ2-7, is as follows: GAGVSQSPRYKVAKRGQDVALRCDPISGHVSLFWYQQALGQGPEFLTYFQNEAQLDKSGLPSDRFFAERPEGSVSTLKIQRTQQEDSAVYLCASSLSGSAYEQYFGPGTRLTVT.